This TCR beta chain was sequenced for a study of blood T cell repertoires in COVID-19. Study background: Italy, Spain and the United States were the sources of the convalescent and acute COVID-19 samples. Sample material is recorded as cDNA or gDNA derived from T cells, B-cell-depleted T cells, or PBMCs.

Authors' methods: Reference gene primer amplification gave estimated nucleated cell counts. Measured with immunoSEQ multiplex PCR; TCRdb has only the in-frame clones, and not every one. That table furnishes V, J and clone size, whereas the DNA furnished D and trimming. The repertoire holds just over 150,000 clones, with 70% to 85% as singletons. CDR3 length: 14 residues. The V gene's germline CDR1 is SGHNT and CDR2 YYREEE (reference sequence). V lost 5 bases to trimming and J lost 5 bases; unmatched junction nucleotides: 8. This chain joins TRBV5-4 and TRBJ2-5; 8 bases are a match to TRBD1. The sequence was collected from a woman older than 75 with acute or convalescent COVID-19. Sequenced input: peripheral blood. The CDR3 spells CASRFQGAGETQYF. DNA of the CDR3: TGTGCCAGCAGGTTTCAGGGGGCGGGGGAGACCCAGTACTTC.